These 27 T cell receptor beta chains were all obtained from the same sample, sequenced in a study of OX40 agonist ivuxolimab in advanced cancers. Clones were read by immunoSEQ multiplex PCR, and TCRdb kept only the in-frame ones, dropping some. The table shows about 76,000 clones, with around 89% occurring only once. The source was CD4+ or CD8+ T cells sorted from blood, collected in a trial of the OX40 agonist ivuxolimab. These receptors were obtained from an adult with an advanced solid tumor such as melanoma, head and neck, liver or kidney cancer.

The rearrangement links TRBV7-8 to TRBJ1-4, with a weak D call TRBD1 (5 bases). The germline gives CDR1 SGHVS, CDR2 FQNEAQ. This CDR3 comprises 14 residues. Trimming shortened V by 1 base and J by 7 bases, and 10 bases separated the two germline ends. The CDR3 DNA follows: TGTGCCAGCAGCTTAGGCCCCGGGGGTGAAAAACTGTTTTTT. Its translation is CASSLGPGGEKLFF. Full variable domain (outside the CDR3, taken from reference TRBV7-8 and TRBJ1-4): GAGVSQSPRYKVAKRGQDVALRCDPISGHVSLFWYQQALGQGPEFLTYFQNEAQLDKSGLPSDRFFAERPEGSVSTLKIQRTQQEDSAVYLCASSLGPGGEKLFFGSGTQLSVL.

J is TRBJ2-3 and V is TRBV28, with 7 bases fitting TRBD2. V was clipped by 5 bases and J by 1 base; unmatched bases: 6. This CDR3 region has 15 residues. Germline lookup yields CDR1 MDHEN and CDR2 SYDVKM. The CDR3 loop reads CASSGRGAGTDTQYF. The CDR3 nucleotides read TGTGCCAGCAGTGGGAGGGGCGCAGGCACAGATACGCAGTATTTT.

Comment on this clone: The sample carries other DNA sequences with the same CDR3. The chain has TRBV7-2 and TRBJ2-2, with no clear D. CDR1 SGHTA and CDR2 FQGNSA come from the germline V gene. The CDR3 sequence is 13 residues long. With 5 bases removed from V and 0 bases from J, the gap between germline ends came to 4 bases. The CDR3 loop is CASSRTNTGELFF. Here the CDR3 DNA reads TGTGCCAGCAGCCGTACGAACACCGGGGAGCTGTTTTTT.

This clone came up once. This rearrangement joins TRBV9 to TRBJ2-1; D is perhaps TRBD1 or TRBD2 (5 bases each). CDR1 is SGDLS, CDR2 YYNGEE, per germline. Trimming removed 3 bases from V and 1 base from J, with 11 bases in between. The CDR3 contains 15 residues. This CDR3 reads CASSEGSLSYNEQFF. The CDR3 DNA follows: TGTGCCAGCAGCGAGGGGAGCTTATCCTACAATGAGCAGTTCTTC.

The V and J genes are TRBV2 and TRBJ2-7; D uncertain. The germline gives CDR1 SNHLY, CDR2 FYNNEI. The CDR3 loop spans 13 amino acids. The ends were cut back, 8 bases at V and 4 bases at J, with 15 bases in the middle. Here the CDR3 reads CASSPNGVYEQYF. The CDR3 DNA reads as TGTGCCAGCTCACCTAATGGCGTTTACGAGCAGTACTTC.

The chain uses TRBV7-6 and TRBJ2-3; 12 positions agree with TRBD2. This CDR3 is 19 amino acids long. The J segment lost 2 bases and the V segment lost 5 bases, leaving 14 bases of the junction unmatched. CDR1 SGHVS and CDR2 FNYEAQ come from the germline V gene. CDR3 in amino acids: CASSPTPTSGRWPTDTQYF. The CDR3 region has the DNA TGTGCCAGCAGCCCCACGCCGACTAGCGGGAGATGGCCCACAGATACGCAGTATTTT.

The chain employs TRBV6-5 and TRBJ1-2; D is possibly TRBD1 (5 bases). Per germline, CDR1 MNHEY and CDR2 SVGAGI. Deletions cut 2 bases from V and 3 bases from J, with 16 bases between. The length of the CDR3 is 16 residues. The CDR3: CASSYGPRRADYGYTF. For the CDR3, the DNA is TGTGCCAGCAGTTACGGCCCCCGCAGGGCGGACTATGGCTACACCTTC.

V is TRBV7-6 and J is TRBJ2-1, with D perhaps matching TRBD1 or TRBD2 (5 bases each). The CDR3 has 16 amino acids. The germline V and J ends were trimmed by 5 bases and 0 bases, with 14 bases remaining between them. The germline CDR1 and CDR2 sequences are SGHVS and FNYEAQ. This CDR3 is CASSRRGSSSYNEQFF. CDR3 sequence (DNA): TGTGCCAGCAGCCGCCGGGGCAGCAGCTCCTACAATGAGCAGTTCTTC.

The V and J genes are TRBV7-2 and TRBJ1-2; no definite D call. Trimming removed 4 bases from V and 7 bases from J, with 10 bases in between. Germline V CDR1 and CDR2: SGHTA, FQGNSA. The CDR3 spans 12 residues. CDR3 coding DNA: TGTGCCAGCAGCTCGACTTTTGGTGGCTACACCTTC. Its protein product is CASSSTFGGYTF.

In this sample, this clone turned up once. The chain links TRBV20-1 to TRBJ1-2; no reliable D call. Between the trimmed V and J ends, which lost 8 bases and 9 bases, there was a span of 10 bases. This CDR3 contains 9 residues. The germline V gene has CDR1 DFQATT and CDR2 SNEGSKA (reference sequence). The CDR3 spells CSIDTRYTF. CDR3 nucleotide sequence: TGCAGTATTGACACCCGCTACACCTTC.

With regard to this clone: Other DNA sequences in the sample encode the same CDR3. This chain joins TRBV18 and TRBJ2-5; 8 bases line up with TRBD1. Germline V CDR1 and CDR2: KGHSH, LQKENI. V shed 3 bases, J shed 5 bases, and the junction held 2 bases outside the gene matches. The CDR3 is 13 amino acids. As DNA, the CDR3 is TGTGCCAGCTCACCTACAGGGGGTGAGACCCAGTACTTC. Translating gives CASSPTGGETQYF.

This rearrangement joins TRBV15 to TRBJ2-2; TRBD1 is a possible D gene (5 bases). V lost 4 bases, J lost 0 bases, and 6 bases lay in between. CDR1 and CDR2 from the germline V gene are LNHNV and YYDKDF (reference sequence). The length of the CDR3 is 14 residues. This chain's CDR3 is CATSKQANTGELFF. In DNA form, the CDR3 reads TGTGCCACCAGCAAACAGGCGAACACCGGGGAGCTGTTTTTT.

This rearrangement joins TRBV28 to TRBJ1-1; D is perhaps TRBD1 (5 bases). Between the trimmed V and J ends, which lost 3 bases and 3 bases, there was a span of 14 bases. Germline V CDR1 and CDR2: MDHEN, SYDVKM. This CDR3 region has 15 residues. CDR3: CASSFGSGRYTEAFF. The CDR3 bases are TGTGCCAGCAGTTTTGGCTCAGGGAGATACACTGAAGCTTTCTTT.

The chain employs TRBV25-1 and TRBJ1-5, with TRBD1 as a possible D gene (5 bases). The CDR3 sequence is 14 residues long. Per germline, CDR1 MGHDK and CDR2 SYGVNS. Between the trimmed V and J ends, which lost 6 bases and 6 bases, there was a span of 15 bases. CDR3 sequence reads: CASSAAGGSQPQHF. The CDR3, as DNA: TGTGCCAGCAGCGCGGCCGGGGGGAGTCAGCCCCAGCATTTT. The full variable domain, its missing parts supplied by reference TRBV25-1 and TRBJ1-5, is EADIYQTPRYLVIGTGKKITLECSQTMGHDKMYWYQQDPGMELHLIHYSYGVNSTEKGDLSSESTVSRIRTEHFPLTLESARPSHTSQYLCASSAAGGSQPQHFGDGTRLSIL.

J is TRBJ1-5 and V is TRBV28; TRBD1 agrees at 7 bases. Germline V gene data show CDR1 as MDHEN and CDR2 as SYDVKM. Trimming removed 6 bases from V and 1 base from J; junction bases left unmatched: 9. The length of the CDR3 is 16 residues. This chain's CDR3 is CASSEGAWGSNQPQHF. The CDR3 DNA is TGTGCCAGCAGCGAGGGGGCGTGGGGAAGCAATCAGCCCCAGCATTTT.

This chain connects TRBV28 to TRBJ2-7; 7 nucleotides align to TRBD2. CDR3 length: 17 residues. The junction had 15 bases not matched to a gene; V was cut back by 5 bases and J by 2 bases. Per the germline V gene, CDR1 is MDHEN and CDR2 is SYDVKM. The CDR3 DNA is TGTGCCAGCAGTGCCCGCCCAGGCGGGAGAGGGACCTACGAGCAGTACTTC. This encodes CASSARPGGRGTYEQYF.

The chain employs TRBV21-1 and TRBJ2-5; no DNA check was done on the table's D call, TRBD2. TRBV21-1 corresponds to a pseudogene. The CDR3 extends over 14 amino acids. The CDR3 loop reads CAPVGGMAQETQYF. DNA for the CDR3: TGTGCCCCCGTGGGGGGGATGGCCCAAGAGACCCAGTACTTC.

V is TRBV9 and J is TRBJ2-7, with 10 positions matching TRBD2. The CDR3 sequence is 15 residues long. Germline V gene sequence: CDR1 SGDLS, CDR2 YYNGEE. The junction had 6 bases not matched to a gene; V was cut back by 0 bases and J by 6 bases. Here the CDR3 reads CASSVVSSGRGEQYF. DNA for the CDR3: TGTGCCAGCAGCGTAGTGTCTAGCGGGAGAGGCGAGCAGTACTTC.

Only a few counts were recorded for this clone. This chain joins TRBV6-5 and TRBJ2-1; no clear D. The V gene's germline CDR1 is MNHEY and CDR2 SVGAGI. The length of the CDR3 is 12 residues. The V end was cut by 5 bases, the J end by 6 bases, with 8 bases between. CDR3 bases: TGTGCCAGCAGTGGACGCGTCAATGAGCAGTTCTTC. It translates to CASSGRVNEQFF.

For the CDR3, the DNA is TGCGCCAGCAGCCAGGGGGTTCCCTATGGCTACACCTTC. It translates to CASSQGVPYGYTF. The chain employs TRBV4-1 and TRBJ1-2, with D perhaps TRBD1 (5 bases). Germline CDR1 MGHRA, CDR2 YSYEKL. The CDR3 sequence is 13 residues long. Trimming removed 3 bases at V and 4 bases at J, with 9 bases between.

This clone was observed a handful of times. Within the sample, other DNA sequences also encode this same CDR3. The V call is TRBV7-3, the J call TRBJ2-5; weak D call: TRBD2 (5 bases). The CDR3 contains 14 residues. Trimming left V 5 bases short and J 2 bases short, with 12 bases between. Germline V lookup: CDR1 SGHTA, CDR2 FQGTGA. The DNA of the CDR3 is TGTGCCAGCAGCCCTTCGGGGAGTCAAGAGACCCAGTACTTC. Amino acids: CASSPSGSQETQYF.

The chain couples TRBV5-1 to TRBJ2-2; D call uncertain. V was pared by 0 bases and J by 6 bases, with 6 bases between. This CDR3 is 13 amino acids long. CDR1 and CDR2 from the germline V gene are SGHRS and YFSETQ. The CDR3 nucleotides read TGCGCCAGCAGCTTGGTGCAGGCCGGGGAGCTGTTTTTT. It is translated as CASSLVQAGELFF.

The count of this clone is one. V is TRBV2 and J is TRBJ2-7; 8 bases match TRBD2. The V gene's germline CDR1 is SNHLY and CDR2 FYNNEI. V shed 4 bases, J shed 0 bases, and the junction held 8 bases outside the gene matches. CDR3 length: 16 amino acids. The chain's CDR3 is CASSVGGAVSSYEQYF. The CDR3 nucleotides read TGTGCCAGCAGTGTCGGGGGGGCCGTCAGCTCCTACGAGCAGTACTTC.

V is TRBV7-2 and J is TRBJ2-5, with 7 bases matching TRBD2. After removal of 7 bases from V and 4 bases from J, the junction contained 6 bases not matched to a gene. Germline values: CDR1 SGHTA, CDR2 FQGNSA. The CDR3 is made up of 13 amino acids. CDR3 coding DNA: TGTGCCAGCACGGGGGGAAGGGGAGAGACCCAGTACTTC. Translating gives CASTGGRGETQYF.

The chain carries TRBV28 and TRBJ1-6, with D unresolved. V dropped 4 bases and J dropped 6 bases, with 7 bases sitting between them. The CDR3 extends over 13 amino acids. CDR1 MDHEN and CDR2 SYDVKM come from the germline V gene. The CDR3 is CASSSVLNSPLHF. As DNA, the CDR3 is TGTGCCAGCAGTTCGGTTCTTAATTCACCCCTCCACTTT.

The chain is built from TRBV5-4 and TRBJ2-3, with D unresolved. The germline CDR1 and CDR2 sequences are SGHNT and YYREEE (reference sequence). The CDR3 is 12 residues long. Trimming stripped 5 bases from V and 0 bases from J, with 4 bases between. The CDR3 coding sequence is TGTGCCAGCAGAAGGAGCACAGATACGCAGTATTTT. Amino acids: CASRRSTDTQYF.

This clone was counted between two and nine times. The CDR3 spells CASKGLGSTGELFF. CDR3 in DNA: TGTGCCAGTAAAGGACTAGGTTCCACCGGGGAGCTGTTTTTT. The rearrangement uses TRBV19 and TRBJ2-2, with 7 bases fitting TRBD2. This CDR3 spans 14 amino acids. Per the germline V gene, CDR1 is LNHDA and CDR2 is SQIVND (reference sequence). Trimming removed 7 bases from V and 4 bases from J; junction bases left unmatched: 6.